Following are 26 T cell receptor beta chains from one sample sequenced in a study of shared clonotypes between healthy human individuals (dated by TCRdb to the early 2020s). CD8 naive samples consisted of CD45RO-negative cells that were positively selected for CCR7, yielding a CD45RA+CCR7+ population without TemRA cells. The method behind the library was the immunoSEQ multiplex PCR assay. TCRdb mirrors the immuneACCESS table, restricted to in-frame sequences. Some clones are absent from its copies; in checked studies, under half trace to an unresolved V gene, and the reason for the others is unknown. This sample gives around 1.9 million clones in total; approximately 92% of them show up just once. Approximately 1.6% of the sample is taken by the ten largest. The sample comprised naive CD8+ T cells from PBMCs. The cell subset or site label corresponds to: CD45RA+CCR7+. The source is a man aged 18 to 30 in good health. Some clones in this sample may be carry-over from other donors' samples.

V gene TRBV9 combines with J gene TRBJ2-2; D gene unclear. Trimming removed 0 bases from V and 6 bases from J, with 9 bases in between. The CDR3 loop spans 14 amino acids. The germline V gene has CDR1 SGDLS and CDR2 YYNGEE. CDR3 bases: TGTGCCAGCAGCGTAGCGGTCTTCCCCGGGGAGCTGTTTTTT. This encodes CASSVAVFPGELFF. Drawing the rest from reference TRBV9 and TRBJ2-2, the complete variable domain is DSGVTQTPKHLITATGQRVTLRCSPRSGDLSVYWYQQSLDQGLQFLIQYYNGEERAKGNILERFSAQQFPDLHSELNLSSLELGDSALYFCASSVAVFPGELFFGEGSRLTVL.

V gene TRBV5-5 combines with J gene TRBJ2-5; 7 nucleotides align to TRBD2. The CDR3 contains 16 residues. V was pared by 1 base and J by 1 base, with 7 bases of the junction left unmatched. Germline CDR1 SGHKS, CDR2 YYEKEE (reference sequence). The CDR3 region has the DNA TGTGCCAGCAGCTTGTATACAGCGGGACCCCAAGAGACCCAGTACTTC. Translation gives CASSLYTAGPQETQYF. Full variable domain (remainder filled in from reference TRBV5-5 and TRBJ2-5): DAGVTQSPTHLIKTRGQQVTLRCSPISGHKSVSWYQQVLGQGPQFIFQYYEKEERGRGNFPDRFSARQFPNYSSELNVNALLLGDSALYLCASSLYTAGPQETQYFGPGTRLLVL.

The chain uses TRBV27 and TRBJ2-5, with 10 bases aligning to TRBD2. The ends lost 3 bases at V and 5 bases at J; junction bases unmatched: 9. CDR1 and CDR2 from the germline V gene are MNHEY and SMNVEV (reference sequence). CDR3 length: 16 residues. The CDR3 region is CASSFEASGSAETQYF. The CDR3 coding sequence is TGTGCCAGCAGTTTTGAGGCTAGCGGGAGCGCGGAGACCCAGTACTTC.

This clone was counted between two and nine times. The V and J genes are TRBV28 and TRBJ1-1; tentatively, D is TRBD1 (6 bases). The CDR3 contains 14 residues. Germline V gives CDR1 MDHEN, CDR2 SYDVKM. V lost 1 base to trimming and J lost 1 base, with 7 bases between them. This CDR3 is CASSLSGANTEAFF. The DNA of the CDR3 is TGTGCCAGCAGTTTATCAGGGGCGAACACTGAAGCTTTCTTT.

This clone has a single count. The chain links TRBV27 to TRBJ2-1; D perhaps matches TRBD2 (6 bases). In germline, CDR1 is MNHEY, CDR2 SMNVEV (reference sequence). The V gene lost 5 bases and the J gene lost 4 bases, with 12 bases spanning the gap. This CDR3 has 14 residues. DNA for the CDR3: TGTGCCAGCAGTCCCCGACTAGTTTACAATGAGCAGTTCTTC. Translation: CASSPRLVYNEQFF.

This chain links TRBV6-5 with TRBJ2-5, with D possibly TRBD2 on 6 matching bases. The CDR3 extends over 16 amino acids. Trimming removed 3 bases from V and 5 bases from J, with 19 bases in between. Germline V gives CDR1 MNHEY, CDR2 SVGAGI. The CDR3 is CASSYSGGINGETQYF. The DNA for the CDR3 is TGTGCCAGCAGTTATTCTGGAGGGATCAACGGGGAGACCCAGTACTTC.

On this clone itself: The sample carries other DNA sequences with the same CDR3. The V call is TRBV9, the J call TRBJ2-2, with D possibly TRBD2 on 6 matching bases. V was pared by 0 bases and J by 2 bases, with 8 bases between. The CDR3 length is 15 residues. Germline V gene lookup returns CDR1 SGDLS and CDR2 YYNGEE. CDR3 loop: CASSVAGVNTGELFF. The CDR3, as DNA: TGTGCCAGCAGCGTAGCGGGAGTAAACACCGGGGAGCTGTTTTTT.

This clone was counted once. The V call is TRBV7-2, the J call TRBJ2-4; 13 nucleotides align to TRBD2. V trimming: 5 bases; J trimming: 0 bases; junction bases outside the gene matches: 7. The CDR3 totals 18 residues. Germline CDR1 is SGHTA and CDR2 is FQGNSA. The CDR3 protein is CASSRSGTSGIAKNIQYF. The CDR3 nucleotides are TGTGCCAGCAGCCGCTCCGGGACTAGCGGGATAGCCAAAAACATTCAGTACTTC.

This chain links TRBV14 with TRBJ1-5, with D tentatively TRBD1 (5 bases). CDR3 length: 20 amino acids. Trimming cost V 3 bases and J 0 bases, with 24 bases left between them. The germline V gene has CDR1 SGHDN and CDR2 FVKESK. DNA of the CDR3: TGTGCCAGCAGCCAGCGAGACAGCCGGCTGCTAGGCTATAGCAATCAGCCCCAGCATTTT. It yields the protein CASSQRDSRLLGYSNQPQHF.

On this clone itself: A read error is possible here, since a much larger clone lies one base away. This sample also contains other DNA sequences that code for the same CDR3. In DNA form, the CDR3 reads TGTGCCAGCAGCTTGGGGACTGAAGCTTTCTTT. Protein: CASSLGTEAFF. The chain recombines TRBV5-6 with TRBJ1-1; D unresolved. V was cut by 0 bases and J by 5 bases, with 2 bases left in between. There are 11 residues in the CDR3. Germline V gives CDR1 SGHDT, CDR2 YYEEEE.

The gene calls are TRBV28 and TRBJ2-3; D ambiguous. The CDR3 is made up of 14 amino acids. Trimming took 5 bases from V and 6 from J, leaving 15 bases between them. Germline V CDR1 and CDR2: MDHEN, SYDVKM. The CDR3 loop reads CASSIGPKEDTQYF. The CDR3 DNA reads TGTGCCAGCAGTATCGGACCCAAGGAGGATACGCAGTATTTT.

This clone occurred a few times. This chain connects TRBV6-1 to TRBJ2-1; D gene ambiguous. CDR1 MNHNS and CDR2 SASEGT come from the germline V gene. The germline V and J ends were trimmed by 10 bases and 8 bases, with 9 bases remaining between them. This CDR3 spans 10 amino acids. In DNA form, the CDR3 reads TGTGCCACATTCTGGGATGAGCAGTTCTTC. This codes for CATFWDEQFF.

J is TRBJ2-7 and V is TRBV19; 7 positions match TRBD1. V gave up 5 bases and J gave up 4 bases; unmatched junction bases: 8. Germline CDR1 LNHDA, CDR2 SQIVND (reference sequence). The CDR3 totals 14 residues. The CDR3 region is CASSSAGTAYEQYF. In DNA form, the CDR3 reads TGTGCCAGTAGTTCCGCCGGGACAGCTTACGAGCAGTACTTC.

CDR3 residues: CASSFTALAGGLYNEQFF. The CDR3, as DNA: TGCGCCAGCAGCTTTACCGCGTTAGCGGGAGGGCTCTACAATGAGCAGTTCTTC. The chain has TRBV5-1 and TRBJ2-1; 11 positions agree with TRBD2. Losses at the gene ends were 2 bases for V and 3 bases for J; bases not matched to a gene: 10. Per the germline V gene, CDR1 is SGHRS and CDR2 is YFSETQ. There are 18 residues in the CDR3.

This chain joins TRBV19 and TRBJ2-5; 9 nucleotides agree with TRBD1. V trimming: 5 bases; J trimming: 7 bases; junction bases outside the gene matches: 5. The germline V gene has CDR1 LNHDA and CDR2 SQIVND (reference sequence). The CDR3 is 13 residues long. The CDR3 nucleotides read TGTGCCAGTAGTTGGGACAGGGAGGGGACCCAGTACTTC. Translated: CASSWDREGTQYF.

The rearrangement uses TRBV29-1 and TRBJ2-7; maybe TRBD1 (6 bases). This CDR3 is 12 amino acids long. Trimming removed 3 bases at V and 5 bases at J, with 11 bases between. Germline V lookup: CDR1 SQVTM, CDR2 ANQGSEA. CDR3 nucleotides: TGCAGCGTTGACAAGGCAGGGGACGAGCAGTACTTC. Encoded protein: CSVDKAGDEQYF.

As concerns this clone: Within the sample, other DNA sequences also encode this same CDR3. The V gene is TRBV5-4, the J gene TRBJ2-1, with TRBD1 matching 8 bases. This CDR3 is 13 amino acids long. The trim removed 2 bases at V and 6 bases at J, leaving 1 base unmatched. Germline loops: CDR1 SGHNT, CDR2 YYREEE (reference sequence). The CDR3 loop is CASSFTGGNEQFF. The CDR3 DNA sequence: TGTGCCAGCAGCTTTACAGGGGGCAATGAGCAGTTCTTC.

The chain couples TRBV15 to TRBJ1-5, with no clear D. V was cut by 0 bases and J by 0 bases, with 6 bases left in between. The germline V gene encodes CDR1 LNHNV and CDR2 YYDKDF (reference sequence). The CDR3 sequence is 15 residues long. CDR3 protein: CATSRELDSNQPQHF. The CDR3 coding sequence is TGTGCCACCAGCAGAGAATTGGATAGCAATCAGCCCCAGCATTTT. The whole variable domain, remainder taken from reference TRBV15 and TRBJ1-5, is DAMVIQNPRYQVTQFGKPVTLSCSQTLNHNVMYWYQQKSSQAPKLLFHYYDKDFNNEADTPDNFQSRRPNTSFCFLDIRSPGLGDTAMYLCATSRELDSNQPQHFGDGTRLSIL.

V is TRBV19 and J is TRBJ2-1; TRBD1 or TRBD2 may be the D gene (5 bases each). The CDR3 runs to 13 residues. Germline assignment: CDR1 LNHDA and CDR2 SQIVND (reference sequence). V was shortened by 5 bases and J by 4 bases, with 9 bases between the two germline ends. CDR3 sequence (DNA): TGTGCCAGTAGTTTTGGGGGATACAATGAGCAGTTCTTC. Its protein is CASSFGGYNEQFF.

This clone has a single count. J is TRBJ2-1 and V is TRBV7-6; 12 bases align to TRBD2. The CDR3 sequence is 15 residues long. After removal of 5 bases from V and 10 bases from J, the junction contained 9 bases not matched to a gene. Looked up from germline, CDR1 is SGHVS and CDR2 is FNYEAQ. CDR3 bases: TGTGCCAGCAGCACCCTAGCGGGAGGGTCCCGGGAGCAGTTCTTC. It yields the protein CASSTLAGGSREQFF.

The chain uses TRBV2 and TRBJ2-7; TRBD2 is a possible D gene (6 bases). CDR1 and CDR2 (germline): SNHLY, FYNNEI. The CDR3 extends over 13 amino acids. V was trimmed by 6 bases and J by 9 bases, leaving 18 bases between them. CDR3 sequence reads: CASRGRDSFWQYF. CDR3 nucleotides: TGTGCCAGCAGGGGACGGGACTCCTTCTGGCAGTACTTC. Supplemented by reference TRBV2 and TRBJ2-7, the full variable domain reads EPEVTQTPSHQVTQMGQEVILRCVPISNHLYFYWYRQILGQKVEFLVSFYNNEISEKSEIFDDQFSVERPDGSNFTLKIRSTKLEDSAMYFCASRGRDSFWQYFGPGTRLTVT.

This clone was recorded once. Other nucleotide sequences in the sample specify the same CDR3. The DNA of the CDR3 is TGTGCCAGCAGTTGGGGACTAGCCTACGAGCAGTACTTC. It specifies CASSWGLAYEQYF. This chain uses TRBV27 with TRBJ2-7, with TRBD2 matching 8 bases. Unmatched junction bases numbered 1, after V lost 4 bases and J lost 2 bases. CDR1 and CDR2 (germline): MNHEY, SMNVEV (reference sequence). This CDR3 contains 13 residues.

This clone has only a few counts. This sequence may be a read error, since a much larger clone differs from it by one base. The same CDR3 can be traced to other DNA sequences in this sample. V is TRBV9 and J is TRBJ2-2; D gene ambiguous. This CDR3 has 11 amino acids. CDR1 SGDLS and CDR2 YYNGEE come from the germline V gene. The germline V and J ends were trimmed by 2 bases and 6 bases, with 2 bases remaining between them. This CDR3 reads CASSVAGELFF. The CDR3, as DNA: TGTGCCAGCAGCGTGGCCGGGGAGCTGTTTTTT.

The V gene is TRBV7-6, the J gene TRBJ2-2; 10 nucleotides align to TRBD2. CDR3 length: 16 residues. Trimming cost V 4 bases and J 1 base; bases outside gene matches: 3. Germline values: CDR1 SGHVS, CDR2 FNYEAQ. CDR3 in DNA: TGTGCCAGCAGCTGGGTAGCGGGAGGGAACACCGGGGAGCTGTTTTTT. Residues: CASSWVAGGNTGELFF. Drawing the rest from reference TRBV7-6 and TRBJ2-2, the complete variable domain is GAGVSQSPRYKVTKRGQDVALRCDPISGHVSLYWYRQALGQGPEFLTYFNYEAQQDKSGLPNDRFSAERPEGSISTLTIQRTEQRDSAMYRCASSWVAGGNTGELFFGEGSRLTVL.

This clone was detected only once. The gene calls are TRBV7-3 and TRBJ1-3; D is unresolved. V was shortened by 5 bases and J by 1 base, with 12 bases between the two germline ends. The CDR3 loop spans 15 amino acids. Germline V gene lookup returns CDR1 SGHTA and CDR2 FQGTGA. The CDR3 protein is CASSAHPSSGNTIYF. CDR3 coding DNA: TGTGCCAGCAGCGCTCATCCGAGTTCTGGAAACACCATATATTTT.

The chain joins TRBV29-1 to TRBJ2-5, with a weak D call TRBD1 (5 bases). The J call is in doubt because the DNA end fits TRBJ2-7 better. The CDR3 runs 13 residues. Germline CDR1 SQVTM, CDR2 ANQGSEA. The CDR3 region is CSVERDSPYEQYF. The CDR3 DNA is TGCAGCGTTGAAAGAGACAGTCCCTACGAGCAGTACTTC.